What follows are 3 T cell receptor beta chains derived from one specimen sequenced in a study of OX40 agonist ivuxolimab in advanced cancers. Using immunoSEQ multiplex PCR, the repertoire was profiled, and TCRdb retains in-frame clones only, with some absent. Among about 83,000 clones listed, roughly four fifths were seen once. The material was CD4+ or CD8+ T cells sorted from blood, obtained in a trial of the OX40 agonist ivuxolimab. All receptors derive from an adult with an advanced solid tumor such as melanoma, head and neck, liver or kidney cancer.

In its sample, this clone was seen a few times. The J gene is TRBJ1-6, the V gene TRBV6-1; a possible D gene is TRBD1 (5 bases). The germline V gene has CDR1 MNHNS and CDR2 SASEGT. V lost 7 bases and J 6 bases, leaving 10 bases between the germline ends. The CDR3 has 13 residues. The CDR3 spells CASTLTANSPLHF. The CDR3, as DNA: TGTGCCAGCACCCTGACAGCTAATTCACCCCTCCACTTT.

This chain connects TRBV7-9 to TRBJ2-2; maybe TRBD1 (5 bases). V dropped 5 bases and J dropped 5 bases, with 18 bases sitting between them. Germline lookup yields CDR1 SEHNR and CDR2 FQNEAQ (reference sequence). CDR3 length: 16 residues. The CDR3 bases are TGTGCCAGCAGCCCCGCCGGACACCGAGGAACCGGGGAGCTGTTTTTT. Protein: CASSPAGHRGTGELFF.

The V gene is TRBV29-1, the J gene TRBJ2-3, with unresolved D. The CDR3 length is 14 residues. Looked up from germline, CDR1 is SQVTM and CDR2 is ANQGSEA. V lost 7 bases and J lost 4, with 18 bases in between. The CDR3 bases are TGCAGCGCCCGCCCGGACCAGGCATCAGATACGCAGTATTTT. This encodes CSARPDQASDTQYF.